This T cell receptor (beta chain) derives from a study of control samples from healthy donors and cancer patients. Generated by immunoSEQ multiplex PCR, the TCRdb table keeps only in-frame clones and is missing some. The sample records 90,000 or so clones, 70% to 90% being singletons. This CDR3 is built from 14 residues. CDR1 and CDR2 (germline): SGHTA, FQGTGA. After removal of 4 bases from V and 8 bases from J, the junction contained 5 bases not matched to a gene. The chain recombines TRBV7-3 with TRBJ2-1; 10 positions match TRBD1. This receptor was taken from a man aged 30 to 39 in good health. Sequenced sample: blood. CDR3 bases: TGTGCCAGCAGCTCGACAGGGGGCGGGGATGAGCAGTTCTTC. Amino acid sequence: CASSSTGGGDEQFF. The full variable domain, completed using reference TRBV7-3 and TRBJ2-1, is GAGVSQTPSNKVTEKGKYVELRCDPISGHTALYWYRQSLGQGPEFLIYFQGTGAADDSGLPNDRFFAVRPEGSVSTLKIQRTERGDSAVYLCASSSTGGGDEQFFGPGTRLTVL.